The rows below give T cell receptor beta chains drawn from one sample of a study of blood T cell repertoires in COVID-19. Some clones are missing from TCRdb's copy, which holds only in-frame ones; the method was immunoSEQ multiplex PCR. The profile shows roughly 300,000 clones, about 92% of them singletons. Sequencing used PBMCs or T cells enriched from blood (not recorded which). These receptors were taken from a woman under 40 who had recovered from COVID-19. Each CDR3 is given with its conserved first and last residue. D genes are given only for firm matches.

TRBV6-2/TRBV6-3	-	TRBJ1-5	CASSYSTRQGGLVNQPQHF
TRBV30	-	TRBJ2-2	CAWNPLTSALTGELFF
TRBV28	-	TRBJ1-5	CASNSDSFNQPQHF
TRBV28	TRBD2	TRBJ2-1	CASSSGAASSYNEQFF
TRBV7-8	TRBD2	TRBJ2-7	CASSLGTSGASRVEQYF
TRBV7-8	-	TRBJ1-6	CASSLALGLNSPLHF
TRBV5-1	-	TRBJ2-3	CASAISGFDTDTQYF
TRBV6-4	TRBD1	TRBJ2-2	CASKEGTGHTGELFF
TRBV10-1	TRBD2	TRBJ2-3	CASNTSGRATDTQYF
TRBV28	TRBD2	TRBJ2-7	CASSSPGLAGKRKQYF
TRBV7-2	TRBD1	TRBJ1-6	CASSLGDRVRSPLHF
TRBV6-4	-	TRBJ2-3	CASSEGEADTQYF
TRBV4-1	TRBD1	TRBJ1-3	CASSQVTGGSGNTIYF
TRBV7-3	TRBD1	TRBJ2-1	CASSSGQGISNEQFF
TRBV18	-	TRBJ1-5	CASSSAVGSNQPQHF
TRBV5-4	-	TRBJ2-1	CASSFSPLALVAGDNEQFF
TRBV6-5	-	TRBJ1-2	CASSYGGENYGYTF
TRBV4-1	-	TRBJ1-2	CASSQNGYGYTF
TRBV6-5	-	TRBJ1-2	CASSYSRVGNGYTF
TRBV5-1	-	TRBJ1-6	CASSFSREIGNSPLHF
TRBV5-6	-	TRBJ1-2	CASSLQTGRRGYTF
TRBV4-2	-	TRBJ2-7	CASSQGRAGTYEQYF
TRBV28	TRBD1	TRBJ2-7	CASSGQPGQGGEYF
TRBV7-2	TRBD1	TRBJ2-7	CASSPDRVTYEQYF
TRBV4-1	-	TRBJ2-5	CASSQTTRGETQYF
TRBV12-3/TRBV12-4	-	TRBJ2-5	CASSLSDQETQYF
TRBV2	-	TRBJ2-5	CASSGIQETQYF
TRBV4-3	-	TRBJ1-1	CASSQGRDTEAFF
TRBV7-2	-	TRBJ1-2	CASTPPWGRGYGYTF
TRBV18	TRBD1	TRBJ2-3	CASSTGTGDKQYF